The table lists the clone carrying this TCR beta chain with a few counts. This sample was included in a study of T cells after yellow fever vaccination. Study-wide context: Fractions of limited cellularity were prepared by means of SMART-Seq v4 Ultra Low Input.

TCRdb reanalysed the 5' RACE reads using MiXCR and keeps one entry per CDR3 protein. The repertoire holds some 110,000 distinct CDR3 sequences, 8.4% seen once, with about 25% in the top ten. Sequenced material: CD8+ T cells sorted from PBMCs, taken 45 days after the yellow fever booster vaccination. This TCR was recovered from a man aged 25-45 years who received the YFV17D yellow fever vaccine.

CDR3 in amino acids: CASSGGTAPTGELFF. The CDR3 coding sequence is TGTGCCAGCAGTGGGGGGACGGCTCCGACCGGGGAGCTGTTTTTT. The V and J genes are TRBV6-1 and TRBJ2-2; D tentatively fits TRBD1 or TRBD2 (5 bases each). The ends were cut back, 4 bases at V and 5 bases at J, with 14 bases in the middle. From germline, CDR1 is MNHNS and CDR2 SASEGT. The CDR3 is 15 amino acids.